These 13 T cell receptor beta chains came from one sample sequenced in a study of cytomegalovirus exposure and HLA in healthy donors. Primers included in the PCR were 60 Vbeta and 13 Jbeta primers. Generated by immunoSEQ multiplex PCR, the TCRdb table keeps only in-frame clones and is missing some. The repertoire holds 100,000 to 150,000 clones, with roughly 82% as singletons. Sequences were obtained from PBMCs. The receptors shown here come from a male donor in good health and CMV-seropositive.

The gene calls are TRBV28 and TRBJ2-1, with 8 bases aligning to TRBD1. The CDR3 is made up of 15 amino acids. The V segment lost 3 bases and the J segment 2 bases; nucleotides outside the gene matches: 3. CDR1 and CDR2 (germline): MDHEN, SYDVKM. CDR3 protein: CASSFSTGAYNEQFF. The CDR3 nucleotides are TGTGCCAGCAGTTTTTCGACAGGGGCCTACAATGAGCAGTTCTTC. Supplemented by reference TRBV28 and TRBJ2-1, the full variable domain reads DVKVTQSSRYLVKRTGEKVFLECVQDMDHENMFWYRQDPGLGLRLIYFSYDVKMKEKGDIPEGYSVSREKKERFSLILESASTNQTSMYLCASSFSTGAYNEQFFGPGTRLTVL.

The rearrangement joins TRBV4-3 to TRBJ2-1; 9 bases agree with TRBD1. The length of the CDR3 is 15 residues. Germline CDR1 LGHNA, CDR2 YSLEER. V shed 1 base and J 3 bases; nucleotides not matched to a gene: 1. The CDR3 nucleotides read TGCGCCAGCAGCCAAGGGACAGGGGACTACAATGAGCAGTTCTTC. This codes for CASSQGTGDYNEQFF.

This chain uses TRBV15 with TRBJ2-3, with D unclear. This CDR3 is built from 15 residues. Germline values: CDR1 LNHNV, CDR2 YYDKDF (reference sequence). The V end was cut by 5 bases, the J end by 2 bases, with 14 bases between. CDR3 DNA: TGTGCCACCAGCCACCTAGGTACCCCCACAGATACGCAGTATTTT. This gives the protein CATSHLGTPTDTQYF. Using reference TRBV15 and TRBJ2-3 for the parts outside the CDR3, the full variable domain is DAMVIQNPRYQVTQFGKPVTLSCSQTLNHNVMYWYQQKSSQAPKLLFHYYDKDFNNEADTPDNFQSRRPNTSFCFLDIRSPGLGDTAMYLCATSHLGTPTDTQYFGPGTRLTVL.

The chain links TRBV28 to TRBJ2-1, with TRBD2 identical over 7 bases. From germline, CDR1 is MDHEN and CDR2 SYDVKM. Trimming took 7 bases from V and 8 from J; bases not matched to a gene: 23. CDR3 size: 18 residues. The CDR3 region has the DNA TGTGCCAGCACCGTTATTTGGGGGGGGTTCAAAGGGGTCGATGAGCAGTTCTTC. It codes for CASTVIWGGFKGVDEQFF.

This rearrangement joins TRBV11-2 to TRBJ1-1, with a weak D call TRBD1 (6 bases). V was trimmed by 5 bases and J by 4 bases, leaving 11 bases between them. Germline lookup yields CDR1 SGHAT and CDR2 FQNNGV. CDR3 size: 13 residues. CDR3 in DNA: TGTGCCAGCAGCGGAGACAGGACCACTGAAGCTTTCTTT. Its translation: CASSGDRTTEAFF.

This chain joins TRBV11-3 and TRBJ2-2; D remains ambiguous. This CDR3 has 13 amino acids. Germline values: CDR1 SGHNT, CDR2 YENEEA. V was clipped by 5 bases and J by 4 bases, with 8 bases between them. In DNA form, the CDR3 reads TGTGCCAGCAGCCCCAGACTCACCGGGGAGCTGTTTTTT. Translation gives CASSPRLTGELFF.

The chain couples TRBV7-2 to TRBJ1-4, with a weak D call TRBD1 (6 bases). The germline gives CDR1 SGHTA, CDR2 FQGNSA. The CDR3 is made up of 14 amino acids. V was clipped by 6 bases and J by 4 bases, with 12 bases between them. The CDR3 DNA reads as TGTGCCAGCAGGTACCAGGGGAGTAATGAAAAACTGTTTTTT. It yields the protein CASRYQGSNEKLFF.

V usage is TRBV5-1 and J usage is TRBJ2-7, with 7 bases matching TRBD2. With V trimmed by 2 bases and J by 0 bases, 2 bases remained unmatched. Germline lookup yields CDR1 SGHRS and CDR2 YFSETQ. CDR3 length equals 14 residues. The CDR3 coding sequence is TGCGCCAGCAGCTTTGCTAGCGGCTCCTACGAGCAGTACTTC. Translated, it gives CASSFASGSYEQYF.

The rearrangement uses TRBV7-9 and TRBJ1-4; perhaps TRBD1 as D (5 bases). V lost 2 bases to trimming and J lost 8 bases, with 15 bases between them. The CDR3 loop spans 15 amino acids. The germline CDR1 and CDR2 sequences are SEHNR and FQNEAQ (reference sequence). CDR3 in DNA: TGTGCCAGCAGCTTAAAGCCGGTGGGGCAAGAAAAACTGTTTTTT. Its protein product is CASSLKPVGQEKLFF.

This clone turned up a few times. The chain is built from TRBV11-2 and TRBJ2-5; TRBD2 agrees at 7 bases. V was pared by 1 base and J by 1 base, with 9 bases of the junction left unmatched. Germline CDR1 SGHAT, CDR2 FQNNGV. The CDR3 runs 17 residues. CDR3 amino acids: CASSLGTSFIGQETQYF. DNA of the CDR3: TGTGCCAGCAGCTTAGGGACTAGTTTTATCGGCCAAGAGACCCAGTACTTC.

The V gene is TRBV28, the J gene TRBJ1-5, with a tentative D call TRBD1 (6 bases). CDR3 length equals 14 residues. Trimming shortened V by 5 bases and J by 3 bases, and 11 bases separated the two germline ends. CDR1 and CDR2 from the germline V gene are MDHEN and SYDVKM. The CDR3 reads CASSPRQDNQPQHF. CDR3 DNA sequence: TGTGCCAGCAGTCCAAGACAGGACAATCAGCCCCAGCATTTT.

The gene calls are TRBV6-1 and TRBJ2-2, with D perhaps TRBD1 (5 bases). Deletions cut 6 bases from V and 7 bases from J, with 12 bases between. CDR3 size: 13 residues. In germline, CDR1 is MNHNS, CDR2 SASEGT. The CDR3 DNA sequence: TGTGCCAGCAGCGCCATGCAGGGCGGGGAGCTGTTTTTT. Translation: CASSAMQGGELFF.

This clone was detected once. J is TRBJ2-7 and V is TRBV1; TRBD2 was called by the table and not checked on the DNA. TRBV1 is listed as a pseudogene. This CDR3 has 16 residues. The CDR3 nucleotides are TGCACCAGCAGCCCGGTCCCTGCTAGTGCGTCCTACGAGCAGTACTTC. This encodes CTSSPVPASASYEQYF.